Described below is a single TCR beta chain sequence and its context. RNA amounts of roughly 0.45 to 1 ug underwent reverse transcription with random hexamers. TCRdb redid the calling of the immunoSEQ multiplex PCR reads with MiXCR, one entry per CDR3 protein. The sample has approximately 70,000 distinct CDR3 sequences, 96% seen once. These data are taken from a study of CD8 T cells in Susac syndrome. CDR1 is MNHEY and CDR2 is SVGEGT in the germline V gene. V lost 2 bases to trimming and J lost 0 bases, with 11 bases between them. The CDR3 covers 16 residues. Sequencing was performed on CD4+ T cells from PBMCs. The TCR sequence derives from a human donor with multiple sclerosis. This chain uses TRBV6-2 or TRBV6-3 with TRBJ2-1; D is uncertain. CDR3 protein: CASSYGRLSSYNEQFF. The CDR3 DNA follows: TGTGCCAGCAGTTACGGCAGGTTGAGCTCCTACAATGAGCAGTTCTTC.